This TCR beta chain was found in a study of T cell responses to AZD1222 COVID-19 vaccine. As to this clone: Its antigen remains unknown.

The study's findings and limits: Seropositivity was recorded at baseline in only a handful of AZD1222 recipients.

TCRdb's table, derived via immunoSEQ multiplex PCR, lists solely in-frame clones and lacks some. The sample lists about 150,000 clones; around nine tenths were seen once. The V gene lost 4 bases and the J gene lost 0 bases, with 10 bases spanning the gap. This CDR3 has 16 amino acids. Germline V CDR1 and CDR2: LNHDA, SQIVND (reference sequence). V gene TRBV19 combines with J gene TRBJ2-6; TRBD1 might be the D (5 bases). This material consisted of peripheral blood, taken on day 0 of AZD1222 vaccination. The source of this sequence is an adult in good health. CDR3 DNA sequence: TGTGCCAGTAGTAAGACAGTCCGCTCTGGGGCCAACGTCCTGACTTTC. It encodes CASSKTVRSGANVLTF.